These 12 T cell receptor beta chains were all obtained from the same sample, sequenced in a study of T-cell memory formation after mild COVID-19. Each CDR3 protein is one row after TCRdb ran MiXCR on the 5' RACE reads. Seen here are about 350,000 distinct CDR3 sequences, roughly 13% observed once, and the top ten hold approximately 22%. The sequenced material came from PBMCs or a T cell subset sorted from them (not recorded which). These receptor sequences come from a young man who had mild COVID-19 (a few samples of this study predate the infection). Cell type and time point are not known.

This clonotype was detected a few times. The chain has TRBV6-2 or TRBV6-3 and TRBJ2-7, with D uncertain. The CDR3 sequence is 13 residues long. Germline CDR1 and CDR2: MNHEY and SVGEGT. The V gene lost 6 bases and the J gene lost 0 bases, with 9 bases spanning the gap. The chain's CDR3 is CASSAGNSYEQYF. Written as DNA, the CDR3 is TGTGCCAGCAGCGCAGGTAACTCCTACGAGCAGTACTTC.

The CDR3 protein is CASSWIAGGYEQYF. CDR3 DNA: TGTGCCAGCAGCTGGATAGCGGGGGGATACGAGCAGTACTTC. The V gene is TRBV7-9, the J gene TRBJ2-7; 10 bases line up with TRBD2. The CDR3 covers 14 residues. Trimming at V came to 4 bases and at J to 4 bases, leaving 4 bases not matched to a gene. Germline CDR1 SEHNR, CDR2 FQNEAQ (reference sequence).

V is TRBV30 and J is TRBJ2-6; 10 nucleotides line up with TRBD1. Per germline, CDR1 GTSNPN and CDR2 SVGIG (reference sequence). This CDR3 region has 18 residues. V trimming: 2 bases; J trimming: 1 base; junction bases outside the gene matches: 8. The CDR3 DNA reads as TGTGCCTGGAGTCTAGGGGGACAGGGGCGGTCTGGGGCCAACGTCCTGACTTTC. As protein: CAWSLGGQGRSGANVLTF.

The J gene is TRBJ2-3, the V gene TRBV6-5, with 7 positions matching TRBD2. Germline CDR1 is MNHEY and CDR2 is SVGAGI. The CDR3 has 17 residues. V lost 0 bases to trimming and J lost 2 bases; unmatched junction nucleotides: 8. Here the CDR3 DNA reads TGTGCCAGCAGTTACTCCTCCGGTCGGGGGGTCACAGATACGCAGTATTTT. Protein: CASSYSSGRGVTDTQYF.

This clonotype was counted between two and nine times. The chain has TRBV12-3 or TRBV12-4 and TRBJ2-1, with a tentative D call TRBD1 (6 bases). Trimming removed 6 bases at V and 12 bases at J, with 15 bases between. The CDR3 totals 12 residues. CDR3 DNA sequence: TGTGCCAGCAGGGACCATGGGGGCGGGCAGTTCTTC. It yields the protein CASRDHGGGQFF.

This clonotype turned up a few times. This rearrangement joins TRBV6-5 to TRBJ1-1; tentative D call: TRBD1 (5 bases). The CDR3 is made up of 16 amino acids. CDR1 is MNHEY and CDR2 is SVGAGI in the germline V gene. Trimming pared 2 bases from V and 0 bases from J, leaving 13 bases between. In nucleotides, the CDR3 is TGTGCCAGCAGTTACGTACTGGGGGATATGAACACTGAAGCTTTCTTT. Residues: CASSYVLGDMNTEAFF.

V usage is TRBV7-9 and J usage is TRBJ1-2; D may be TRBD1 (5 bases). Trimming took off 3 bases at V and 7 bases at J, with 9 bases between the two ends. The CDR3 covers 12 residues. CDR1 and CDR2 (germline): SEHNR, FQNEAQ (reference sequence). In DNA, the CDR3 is TGTGCCAGCAGCTTCAGGGTGGCTGGCTACACCTTC. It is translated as CASSFRVAGYTF.

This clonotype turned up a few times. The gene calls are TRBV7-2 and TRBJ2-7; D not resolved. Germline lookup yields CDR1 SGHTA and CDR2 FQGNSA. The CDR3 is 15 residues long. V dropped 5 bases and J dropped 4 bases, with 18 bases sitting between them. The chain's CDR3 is CASSPGSRKIYEQYF. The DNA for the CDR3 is TGTGCCAGCAGCCCCGGGTCTAGGAAAATTTACGAGCAGTACTTC.

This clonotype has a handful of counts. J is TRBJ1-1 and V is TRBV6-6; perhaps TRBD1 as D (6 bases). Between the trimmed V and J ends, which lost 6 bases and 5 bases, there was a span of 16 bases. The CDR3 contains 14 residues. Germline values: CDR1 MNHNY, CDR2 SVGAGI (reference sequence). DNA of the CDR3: TGTGCCAGCAGGGGTACACAGGGAAGAACTGAAGCTTTCTTT. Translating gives CASRGTQGRTEAFF.

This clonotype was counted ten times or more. The CDR3 here is CASSFVVVGSYEQYF. CDR3 DNA sequence: TGCGCCAGCAGCTTTGTAGTTGTTGGCTCCTACGAGCAGTACTTC. The rearrangement uses TRBV5-1 and TRBJ2-7; D remains ambiguous. Germline loops: CDR1 SGHRS, CDR2 YFSETQ. Trimming removed 2 bases at V and 0 bases at J, with 12 bases between. This CDR3 is built from 15 residues.

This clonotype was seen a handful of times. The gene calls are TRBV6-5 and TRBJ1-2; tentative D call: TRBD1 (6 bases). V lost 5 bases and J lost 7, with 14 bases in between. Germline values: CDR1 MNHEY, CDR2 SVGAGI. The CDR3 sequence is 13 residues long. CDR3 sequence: CASSPPRGLGYTF. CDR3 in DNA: TGTGCCAGCAGTCCCCCCCGGGGGCTTGGCTACACCTTC.

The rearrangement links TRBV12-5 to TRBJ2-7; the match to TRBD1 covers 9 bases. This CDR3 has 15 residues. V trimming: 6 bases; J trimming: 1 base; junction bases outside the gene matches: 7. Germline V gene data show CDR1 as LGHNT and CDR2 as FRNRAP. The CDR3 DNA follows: TGTGCTAGTGGCCTGGACAGGGGTTTTTCCTACGAGCAGTACTTC. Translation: CASGLDRGFSYEQYF.